A selection of T cell receptor beta chains follows, all from one sample in a study of blood T cell repertoires in COVID-19. Here immunoSEQ multiplex PCR was the method, and the copy in TCRdb shows in-frame clones only, minus some. The sample consists of fewer than 60,000 clones, roughly 83% of them appearing once. What was sequenced was peripheral blood. The receptors originated from an elderly woman with acute or convalescent COVID-19. CDR3s include the opening cysteine and the closing phenylalanine or tryptophan. Fields, in order: V gene, J gene, D gene, clone size, CDR3 protein, CDR3 DNA. A D gene is named only where the DNA matches it firmly. Some rows mark clone size as missing; the rest say once, few, many or name a class of expanded clone.

TRBV7-9	TRBJ2-1	.	.	CASSPVRASSYNEQFF	TGTGCCAGCAGCCCTGTACGCGCGAGCTCCTACAATGAGCAGTTCTTC
TRBV24-1	TRBJ1-2	.	.	CATSDRGGAGYTF	TGTGCCACCAGTGATCGTGGGGGCGCTGGCTACACCTTC
TRBV1	TRBJ2-2	.	.	CTSSPRRTGNTGELFF	TGCACCAGCAGCCCGCGCAGGACGGGAAACACCGGGGAGCTGTTTTTT
TRBV7-8	TRBJ1-2	.	.	CASSRDKNYGYTF	TGTGCCAGCAGCCGGGACAAGAACTATGGCTACACCTTC
TRBV18	TRBJ1-2	.	few	CASSPPWEGYGYTF	TGTGCCAGCTCACCACCGTGGGAGGGCTATGGCTACACCTTC
TRBV5-1	TRBJ2-1	TRBD2	.	CASSLPGGAYNEQFF	TGCGCCAGCAGCTTACCGGGAGGGGCCTACAATGAGCAGTTCTTC
TRBV11-3	TRBJ2-5	.	.	CASSSLALGQETQYF	TGTGCCAGCAGCTCTCTAGCTCTCGGGCAAGAGACCCAGTACTTC
TRBV18	TRBJ2-3	TRBD2	.	CASSTTSGSYTDTQYF	TGTGCCAGCTCAACGACTAGCGGGAGCTATACAGATACGCAGTATTTT
TRBV11-3	TRBJ2-3	TRBD2	.	CASSLSGGTTDTQYF	TGTGCCAGCAGCCTTAGCGGGGGGACCACAGATACGCAGTATTTT
TRBV6-5	TRBJ1-5	TRBD1	few	CASKTGSNQPQHF	TGTGCCAGCAAGACAGGGAGCAATCAGCCCCAGCATTTT
TRBV30	TRBJ1-5	TRBD1	.	CAWSPDRDQPQHF	TGTGCCTGGAGTCCCGACAGGGATCAGCCCCAGCATTTT